The text below deals with one T cell receptor (beta chain). Its antigen is as yet unknown. Germline CDR1 MDHEN, CDR2 SYDVKM. The CDR3 spans 17 residues. V dropped 7 bases and J dropped 0; count of bases not matched to a gene: 12. Regarding time point: cycle 4 day 1 (C4D1), after five to seven weeks of nivolumab. Exposure to brentuximab vedotin varied, and each patient had relapsed following autologous stem cell transplantation. Sequencing was performed with immunoSEQ multiplex PCR; in TCRdb, only in-frame clones are kept and a portion is missing. The sample lists roughly 96,000 clones; 93% were seen once. This sample was included in a study of PD-1 blockade in classical Hodgkin lymphoma. Study results and limitations: Compared with healthy donors, newly diagnosed patients reportedly showed lower baseline TCR diversity. Excluded were patients who started nivolumab under 1 year after ASCT, a group that had lower diversity.

This clonotype was sampled from a human donor with classical Hodgkin lymphoma. The starting material was peripheral blood mononuclear cells (PBMCs), obtained before the fourth cycle of nivolumab. This chain connects TRBV28 to TRBJ1-2; 9 bases line up with TRBD1. The CDR3 is CASKGAGQGLSNYGYTF. Written as DNA, the CDR3 is TGTGCCAGCAAAGGTGCGGGACAGGGTCTATCTAACTATGGCTACACCTTC.